Shown below are 30 T cell receptor beta chains from a single sample sequenced in a study of cytomegalovirus exposure and HLA in healthy donors. 60 Vbeta and 13 Jbeta primers were used in PCR. Generated by immunoSEQ multiplex PCR, the TCRdb table keeps only in-frame clones and is missing some. The sample consists of around 110,000 clones, under 85% of them appearing once. Sequenced material: PBMCs. These receptor sequences come from a woman between 18 and 29 years old in good health and CMV-seronegative.

The rearrangement links TRBV5-8 to TRBJ1-2, with no clear D. The CDR3 loop spans 13 amino acids. CDR1 and CDR2 (germline): SGHTS, YDEGEE. V dropped 5 bases and J dropped 8 bases, with 16 bases sitting between them. The CDR3 nucleotides read TGTGCCAGCAGTGACGGTGACCTGAGGGGCTACACCTTC. As protein: CASSDGDLRGYTF. The full variable domain, rest sourced from reference TRBV5-8 and TRBJ1-2, is EAGVTQSPTHLIKTRGQQATLRCSPISGHTSVYWYQQALGLGLQFLLWYDEGEERNRGNFPPRFSGRQFPNYSSELNVNALELEDSALYLCASSDGDLRGYTFGSGTRLTVV.

This clone was recorded once. V and J are TRBV7-9 and TRBJ2-7, with D possibly TRBD1 on 5 matching bases. V gave up 6 bases and J gave up 1 base, with 25 bases separating them. The CDR3 has 18 residues. Germline-derived CDR1 and CDR2 are SEHNR and FQNEAQ (reference sequence). In DNA form, the CDR3 reads TGTGCCAGCAGTCCCAGCCCTCGGAACAGGCGATTTTCCTACGAGCAGTACTTC. It yields the protein CASSPSPRNRRFSYEQYF.

This clone was counted a single time. This chain joins TRBV2 and TRBJ2-7; possibly TRBD1 for D (5 bases). V was cut by 6 bases and J by 6 bases, with 12 bases left in between. This CDR3 has 12 residues. Germline V gives CDR1 SNHLY, CDR2 FYNNEI. CDR3 nucleotide sequence: TGTGCCAGCAGAGACGCAGGGCCCGAGCAGTACTTC. Translation gives CASRDAGPEQYF.

This clone has a single count. The chain is built from TRBV5-4 and TRBJ1-1; a possible D gene is TRBD1 (5 bases). Germline CDR1 is SGHNT and CDR2 is YYREEE (reference sequence). The V end lost 4 bases, the J end lost 5 bases, and 12 bases lay between the germline ends. The CDR3 runs 13 residues. The CDR3 nucleotides are TGTGCCAGCAGCAAAACCCGGGGGACTGAAGCTTTCTTT. Encoded protein: CASSKTRGTEAFF.

A single count supports this clone. The V and J genes are TRBV6-5 and TRBJ1-2; 9 bases align to TRBD1. From germline, CDR1 is MNHEY and CDR2 SVGAGI. CDR3 length equals 13 residues. V was clipped by 2 bases and J by 8 bases; unmatched bases: 3. CDR3 sequence reads: CASSYRTGAGYTF. The CDR3 DNA sequence: TGTGCCAGCAGTTACAGGACAGGGGCCGGCTACACCTTC.

This clone appeared a few times. The chain employs TRBV19 and TRBJ2-5; 8 nucleotides agree with TRBD2. Judging by the DNA end, TRBJ2-7 fits better; the J call may be wrong. Per germline, CDR1 LNHDA and CDR2 SQIVND (reference sequence). The length of the CDR3 is 14 residues. CDR3 loop: CASRPREGRYEQYF. In DNA, the CDR3 is TGTGCCAGTAGACCACGGGAGGGACGCTACGAGCAGTACTTC.

This chain connects TRBV5-1 to TRBJ2-5, with a tentative D call TRBD2 (7 bases). CDR3 length equals 13 residues. Between the trimmed V and J ends, which lost 7 bases and 5 bases, there was a span of 15 bases. Germline-derived CDR1 and CDR2 are SGHRS and YFSETQ. This CDR3 is CASSTGGRETQYF. The CDR3 DNA follows: TGCGCCAGCTCCACGGGGGGCCGGGAGACCCAGTACTTC.

The V and J genes are TRBV6-1 and TRBJ1-5, with 7 bases matching TRBD1. Germline V gene sequence: CDR1 MNHNS, CDR2 SASEGT. This CDR3 contains 13 residues. V lost 6 bases to trimming and J lost 5 bases; unmatched junction nucleotides: 4. The CDR3 protein is CASRWTGHQPQHF. In nucleotides, the CDR3 is TGTGCCAGCAGATGGACAGGTCATCAGCCCCAGCATTTT.

The chain joins TRBV9 to TRBJ1-2; TRBD1 matches at 9 bases. The CDR3 runs to 17 residues. V shed 4 bases and J 3 bases; nucleotides not matched to a gene: 13. Germline values: CDR1 SGDLS, CDR2 YYNGEE. CDR3: CASSPRRGTGTDYGYTF. CDR3 in DNA: TGTGCCAGCAGCCCACGTCGGGGGACAGGGACCGACTATGGCTACACCTTC.

This clone came up a few times. The DNA of the CDR3 is TGTGCCTGGATTAACCCGGGGATGGGTGGAAACACCATATATTTT. It translates to CAWINPGMGGNTIYF. The chain employs TRBV30 and TRBJ1-3; D unclear. V was trimmed by 4 bases and J by 3 bases, leaving 16 bases between them. Germline V gene sequence: CDR1 GTSNPN, CDR2 SVGIG (reference sequence). This CDR3 contains 15 residues.

This chain uses TRBV6-5 with TRBJ2-7, with D perhaps matching TRBD1 (6 bases). The CDR3 sequence is 14 residues long. The ends were cut back, 6 bases at V and 0 bases at J, with 12 bases in the middle. Germline CDR1 is MNHEY and CDR2 is SVGAGI. DNA for the CDR3: TGTGCCAGCAGGCCCACGGGACACTCCTACGAGCAGTACTTC. As protein: CASRPTGHSYEQYF.

V usage is TRBV6-6 and J usage is TRBJ2-3; D is perhaps TRBD2 (6 bases). The CDR3 has 15 residues. Trimming stripped 0 bases from V and 6 bases from J, with 13 bases between. Germline CDR1 MNHNY, CDR2 SVGAGI (reference sequence). As DNA, the CDR3 is TGTGCCAGCAGTTACTCGGGGGGTAGTTTCGATACGCAGTATTTT. It codes for CASSYSGGSFDTQYF.

This chain links TRBV9 with TRBJ2-3; 7 bases are a match to TRBD2. Germline assignment: CDR1 SGDLS and CDR2 YYNGEE. V gave up 0 bases and J gave up 6 bases; unmatched junction bases: 7. The CDR3 totals 15 residues. The CDR3: CASSVALAGGDTQYF. For the CDR3, the DNA is TGTGCCAGCAGCGTAGCTTTAGCGGGCGGGGATACGCAGTATTTT.

The chain combines TRBV7-6 with TRBJ2-5; D not resolved. V lost 3 bases to trimming and J lost 4 bases, with 9 bases between them. The V gene's germline CDR1 is SGHVS and CDR2 FNYEAQ. The CDR3 extends over 13 amino acids. In nucleotides, the CDR3 is TGTGCCAGCAGCTTCTACCAAAGAGAGACCCAGTACTTC. Translated: CASSFYQRETQYF.

The chain recombines TRBV7-2 with TRBJ2-1, with D possibly TRBD2 on 6 matching bases. V lost 7 bases and J lost 9, with 25 bases in between. CDR3 length: 16 amino acids. Germline CDR1 reads SGHTA; CDR2 reads FQGNSA. CDR3 sequence (DNA): TGTGCCAGCAACGCAGGGTCAGCGGGTTCATACGGTGAGCAGTTCTTC. This gives the protein CASNAGSAGSYGEQFF.

This clone was seen a few times. Written as DNA, the CDR3 is TGTGCCAGCAGTTACTCGGACAGGGCCAACACTGAAGCTTTCTTT. Protein sequence: CASSYSDRANTEAFF. The J gene is TRBJ1-1, the V gene TRBV6-5; 8 positions agree with TRBD1. CDR3 length: 15 amino acids. The trim removed 0 bases at V and 2 bases at J, leaving 2 bases unmatched. Per the germline V gene, CDR1 is MNHEY and CDR2 is SVGAGI.

This clone occurred a few times. V is TRBV5-1 and J is TRBJ2-5, with 8 positions matching TRBD2. Trimming removed 3 bases from V and 4 bases from J; junction bases left unmatched: 5. The length of the CDR3 is 14 residues. Germline V gives CDR1 SGHRS, CDR2 YFSETQ. CDR3 DNA: TGCGCCAGCAGCTCCACAGCGGGGGTAGAGACCCAGTACTTC. Its translation: CASSSTAGVETQYF. Full variable domain (missing parts from reference TRBV5-1 and TRBJ2-5): KAGVTQTPRYLIKTRGQQVTLSCSPISGHRSVSWYQQTPGQGLQFLFEYFSETQRNKGNFPGRFSGRQFSNSRSEMNVSTLELGDSALYLCASSSTAGVETQYFGPGTRLLVL.

The V and J genes are TRBV7-9 and TRBJ1-6, with 7 bases matching TRBD1. CDR1 and CDR2 from the germline V gene are SEHNR and FQNEAQ (reference sequence). V was pared by 5 bases and J by 11 bases, with 9 bases of the junction left unmatched. The CDR3 is 14 amino acids. The CDR3: CASSDPTGRPPLHF. The CDR3 nucleotides are TGTGCCAGCAGCGATCCGACAGGGAGGCCACCCCTCCACTTT. The variable domain in full, with the rest retrieved from reference TRBV7-9 and TRBJ1-6, is DTGVSQNPRHKITKRGQNVTFRCDPISEHNRLYWYRQTLGQGPEFLTYFQNEAQLEKSRLLSDRFSAERPKGSFSTLEIQRTEQGDSAMYLCASSDPTGRPPLHFGNGTRLTVT.

The V and J genes are TRBV6-5 and TRBJ2-1; 9 bases match TRBD2. The CDR3 is made up of 14 amino acids. CDR1 MNHEY and CDR2 SVGAGI come from the germline V gene. V lost 6 bases and J lost 9; bases outside the gene matches: 9. CDR3 DNA: TGTGCCAGCAGGCCGCGGGGGGGCCTTCTTGAGCAGTTCTTC. Residues: CASRPRGGLLEQFF.

The chain combines TRBV19 with TRBJ1-1; no clear D gene. CDR1 and CDR2 (germline): LNHDA, SQIVND (reference sequence). V lost 4 bases and J 0 bases, leaving 6 bases between the germline ends. The CDR3 is 13 residues long. DNA for the CDR3: TGTGCCAGTAGTAGCTACTTGAACACTGAAGCTTTCTTT. It specifies CASSSYLNTEAFF. Together with reference TRBV19 and TRBJ1-1, the CDR3 gives the full variable domain: DGGITQSPKYLFRKEGQNVTLSCEQNLNHDAMYWYRQDPGQGLRLIYYSQIVNDFQKGDIAEGYSVSREKKESFPLTVTSAQKNPTAFYLCASSSYLNTEAFFGQGTRLTVV.

This chain links TRBV5-4 with TRBJ2-1; weak D call: TRBD1 (5 bases). The CDR3 length is 15 residues. Germline CDR1 is SGHNT and CDR2 is YYREEE (reference sequence). V lost 2 bases, J lost 5 bases, and 14 bases lay in between. In DNA form, the CDR3 reads TGTGCCAGCAGCTTAAGGGGCGACCCAAACAATGAGCAGTTCTTC. It translates to CASSLRGDPNNEQFF.

A single count supports this clone. This chain joins TRBV7-9 and TRBJ1-4; the D is unclear. With 3 bases removed from V and 5 bases from J, the gap between germline ends came to 13 bases. Germline CDR1 and CDR2: SEHNR and FQNEAQ (reference sequence). The CDR3 is made up of 15 amino acids. The CDR3 DNA reads as TGTGCCAGCAGCTTCGTAGGAGGAACGAATGAAAAACTGTTTTTT. Translation: CASSFVGGTNEKLFF.

This sequence joins TRBV14 and TRBJ1-2, with TRBD1 matching 7 bases. After removal of 2 bases from V and 4 bases from J, the junction contained 7 bases not matched to a gene. Per germline, CDR1 SGHDN and CDR2 FVKESK. This CDR3 region has 15 residues. This CDR3 is CASSQTHRGTYGYTF. CDR3 sequence (DNA): TGTGCCAGCAGCCAAACCCACAGGGGTACCTATGGCTACACCTTC. Variable domain in full (rest from reference TRBV14 and TRBJ1-2): EAGVTQFPSHSVIEKGQTVTLRCDPISGHDNLYWYRRVMGKEIKFLLHFVKESKQDESGMPNNRFLAERTGGTYSTLKVQPAELEDSGVYFCASSQTHRGTYGYTFGSGTRLTVV.

V is TRBV10-2 and J is TRBJ1-2; no firm D call. Between the trimmed V and J ends, which lost 8 bases and 4 bases, there was a span of 29 bases. CDR3 size: 18 residues. The germline CDR1 and CDR2 sequences are WSHSY and SAAADI. The CDR3 bases are TGCGCCAGCGTAGTAGAAGGAAGGTCAATGAAAGGCGGCTATGGCTACACCTTC. It codes for CASVVEGRSMKGGYGYTF.

The chain couples TRBV6-5 to TRBJ1-2; D is possibly TRBD1 (6 bases). The CDR3 loop spans 11 amino acids. The germline CDR1 and CDR2 sequences are MNHEY and SVGAGI. V lost 2 bases and J lost 8, with 6 bases in between. The CDR3 region is CASSYGGGYTF. The CDR3 coding sequence is TGTGCCAGCAGTTACGGGGGCGGCTACACCTTC.

This rearrangement joins TRBV6-1 to TRBJ1-3, with D perhaps matching TRBD1 (5 bases). Germline CDR1 and CDR2: MNHNS and SASEGT. Trimming removed 4 bases from V and 2 bases from J, with 6 bases in between. This CDR3 has 13 amino acids. For the CDR3, the DNA is TGTGCCAGCAGTGCAGGGACTGGAAACACCATATATTTT. Amino acids: CASSAGTGNTIYF.

The chain combines TRBV2 with TRBJ1-1, with TRBD1 identical over 7 bases. The junction had 4 bases not matched to a gene; V was cut back by 6 bases and J by 0 bases. The CDR3 runs to 14 residues. Germline V gene sequence: CDR1 SNHLY, CDR2 FYNNEI. The CDR3 reads CASRGQVLNTEAFF. The CDR3 bases are TGTGCCAGCAGAGGACAGGTTCTGAACACTGAAGCTTTCTTT.

The CDR3 nucleotides are TGTGCCAGCAGCGTTACAGGGGACTATGGCTACACCTTC. Translating gives CASSVTGDYGYTF. V and J are TRBV9 and TRBJ1-2, with 7 bases lining up with TRBD1. The junction had 1 base not matched to a gene; V was cut back by 2 bases and J by 3 bases. CDR3 length equals 13 residues. Germline assignment: CDR1 SGDLS and CDR2 YYNGEE.

This chain links TRBV28 with TRBJ1-1, with D possibly TRBD1 on 5 matching bases. Trimming left V 7 bases short and J 1 base short, with 16 bases between. In germline, CDR1 is MDHEN, CDR2 SYDVKM. The CDR3 length is 15 residues. The CDR3 DNA sequence: TGTGCCAGCACCGGGGGGGACGTCGAGAACACTGAAGCTTTCTTT. It is translated as CASTGGDVENTEAFF.

As to this clone: Lacking the conserved final phenylalanine or tryptophan, this CDR3 likely reflects a read error. The V call is TRBV30, the J call TRBJ1-1; D is undetermined. V was trimmed by 4 bases and J by 3 bases, leaving 12 bases between them. The CDR3 totals 13 residues. From germline, CDR1 is GTSNPN and CDR2 SVGIG (reference sequence). CDR3: CAWTPSGYTEAFV. The DNA of the CDR3 is TGTGCCTGGACCCCCAGCGGTTACACTGAAGCTTTCGTT.